One and the same sample provided the 14 T cell receptor beta chains below, sequenced in a study of T-cell memory formation after mild COVID-19. In TCRdb, the 5' RACE reads were re-called with MiXCR into one record per CDR3 protein. The sample carries about 340,000 distinct CDR3 sequences, 15% recorded once. Sequenced input: PBMCs or a T cell subset sorted from them (not recorded which). The source of these receptors is a man aged 18 to 35 who had mild COVID-19 (a few samples of this study predate the infection). Cell type and time point are not known.

There are many counts of this clonotype. V gene TRBV7-2 combines with J gene TRBJ2-7, with 8 bases matching TRBD1. Germline V gene data show CDR1 as SGHTA and CDR2 as FQGNSA. Germline trimming cut 5 bases from V and 2 bases from J; bases unmatched to any gene: 5. The CDR3 loop spans 14 amino acids. CDR3 sequence reads: CASSPQGGPYEQYV. The DNA for the CDR3 is TGTGCCAGCAGCCCACAGGGGGGACCCTACGAGCAGTACGTC.

The genes are TRBV3-1 and TRBJ2-5, with D maybe TRBD1 (5 bases). Trimming left V 8 bases short and J 5 bases short, with 15 bases between. Germline-derived CDR1 and CDR2 are LGHDT and YNNKEL (reference sequence). This CDR3 region has 13 residues. DNA of the CDR3: TGTGCCAGCGGCCTTCGACACAGGGAGACCCAGTACTTC. Protein: CASGLRHRETQYF.

The table lists this clonotype with a few counts. V is TRBV29-1 and J is TRBJ1-4; D remains ambiguous. V lost 7 bases, J lost 7 bases, and 13 bases lay in between. CDR3 length: 12 amino acids. Germline-derived CDR1 and CDR2 are SQVTM and ANQGSEA. The CDR3 loop is CSAWEGSEKLFF. CDR3 DNA: TGCAGCGCCTGGGAAGGGTCTGAAAAACTGTTTTTT.

The chain joins TRBV21-1 to TRBJ2-7; the table's TRBD2 call for D was not verified on the DNA. TRBV21-1 is annotated as a pseudogene. The CDR3 runs to 16 residues. The CDR3: CASSKGETLSSYEQYV. In nucleotides, the CDR3 is TGTGCCAGCAGCAAAGGGGAGACCTTGAGCTCCTACGAGCAGTACGTC.

At least ten counts were recorded for this clonotype. The chain employs TRBV12-3 or TRBV12-4 and TRBJ2-7, with TRBD1 matching 8 bases. CDR3 length: 15 residues. With V trimmed by 4 bases and J by 3 bases, 8 bases remained unmatched. The CDR3 nucleotides read TGTGCCAGCAGTTCGCGACAGGGGAAACGCTACGAGCAGTACTTC. This sequence encodes CASSSRQGKRYEQYF.

The chain couples TRBV7-6 to TRBJ1-1; no definite D call. The CDR3 contains 17 residues. Germline V CDR1 and CDR2: SGHVS, FNYEAQ. The V and J ends lost 2 bases and 2 bases respectively, with 18 bases between them. In DNA form, the CDR3 reads TGTGCCAGCAGCTTACTAGTCGGAATCTCTGATAACACTGAAGCTTTCTTT. As protein: CASSLLVGISDNTEAFF.

This clonotype was counted only a few times. CDR3 DNA: TGTGCCACGAGCCAGGCCGTTGTCTATGGCTACACCTTC. Residues: CATSQAVVYGYTF. This sequence joins TRBV6-5 and TRBJ1-2, with unresolved D. The germline V gene has CDR1 MNHEY and CDR2 SVGAGI. The V gene lost 10 bases and the J gene lost 4 bases, with 16 bases spanning the gap. This CDR3 is 13 amino acids long.

This chain links TRBV2 with TRBJ2-3; no definite D call. The V gene's germline CDR1 is SNHLY and CDR2 FYNNEI. V was clipped by 2 bases and J by 2 bases, with 11 bases between them. CDR3 length: 15 residues. This chain's CDR3 is CASSERTSPTDTQYF. The CDR3 nucleotides are TGTGCCAGCAGTGAACGGACCTCACCCACAGATACGCAGTATTTT.

The chain recombines TRBV6-2 or TRBV6-3 with TRBJ1-1; D perhaps matches TRBD1 (6 bases). Germline V lookup: CDR1 MNHEY, CDR2 SVGEGT. V lost 0 bases, J lost 5 bases, and 13 bases lay in between. CDR3 length equals 15 residues. The CDR3 reads CASSYSSDRRTEAFF. The CDR3 coding sequence is TGTGCCAGCAGTTACTCTTCGGACAGAAGGACTGAAGCTTTCTTT.

The gene calls are TRBV3-1 and TRBJ2-4; the match to TRBD1 covers 9 bases. The CDR3 has 19 residues. The germline V gene encodes CDR1 LGHDT and CDR2 YNNKEL (reference sequence). J gave up 0 bases and V 4 bases, and 13 bases lay outside the gene matches. The CDR3, as DNA: TGTGCCAGCAGCCCAACTTTTGGGACAGGGAGTCGAGCCAAAAACATTCAGTACTTC. Translation gives CASSPTFGTGSRAKNIQYF.

This chain links TRBV27 with TRBJ2-2; 9 bases map to TRBD1. Trimming took 1 base from V and 4 from J; bases not matched to a gene: 7. Germline loops: CDR1 MNHEY, CDR2 SMNVEV (reference sequence). There are 17 residues in the CDR3. CDR3 in amino acids: CASSLLPGTGSTGELFF. Written as DNA, the CDR3 is TGTGCCAGCAGTTTATTACCCGGGACAGGGAGCACCGGGGAGCTGTTTTTT.

This clonotype was counted only a few times. The chain uses TRBV11-2 and TRBJ2-2; D is ambiguous. Germline values: CDR1 SGHAT, CDR2 FQNNGV. The CDR3 consists of 13 residues. V gave up 5 bases and J gave up 4 bases, with 8 bases separating them. The CDR3 loop is CASSLDLTGELFF. As DNA, the CDR3 is TGTGCCAGCAGCCTGGACCTCACCGGGGAGCTGTTTTTT.

The chain uses TRBV5-1 and TRBJ2-7, with 8 bases identical to TRBD2. Germline V CDR1 and CDR2: SGHRS, YFSETQ. After removal of 2 bases from V and 3 bases from J, the junction contained 13 bases not matched to a gene. The CDR3 consists of 17 residues. CDR3 DNA sequence: TGCGCCAGCAGCTTTGGTCCGGGGGGGCCTTTAATCTACGAGCAGTACTTC. Its translation: CASSFGPGGPLIYEQYF. The full variable domain, its missing parts supplied by reference TRBV5-1 and TRBJ2-7, is KAGVTQTPRYLIKTRGQQVTLSCSPISGHRSVSWYQQTPGQGLQFLFEYFSETQRNKGNFPGRFSGRQFSNSRSEMNVSTLELGDSALYLCASSFGPGGPLIYEQYFGPGTRLTVT.

This clonotype turned up a few times. CDR3 nucleotide sequence: TGTGCCAGCGCAGGCCTCAATGAAAAACTGTTTTTT. It specifies CASAGLNEKLFF. V and J are TRBV6-9 and TRBJ1-4; D is unresolved. Trimming took off 8 bases at V and 5 bases at J, with 9 bases between the two ends. This CDR3 comprises 12 residues. Germline loops: CDR1 MNHGY, CDR2 SVAAGI.